The present T cell receptor (beta chain) was sequenced within a study of T-cell reconstitution after alpha-beta-depleted transplantation in children. General study points: Newly made T cells mostly supplied T-cell counts and diversity one year after transplant. In some patients, recipient T cells and intrathymic progenitors surviving conditioning explained high day-60 diversity. Reportedly, only several hundred clones from non-depleted graft cells drove alpha-beta T-cell counts at about two months.

Worth noting for this clonotype: Its antigen remains unidentified.

Preparing the TCRbeta library involved the use of unique molecular identifiers. A single record per CDR3 protein comes from TCRdb applying MiXCR to the PCR reads. Among 130,000 to 150,000 distinct CDR3 sequences listed, around 8.8% were seen once. The origin of this receptor is a female patient aged 2-15 years who had a stem cell transplant for congenital amegakaryocytic thrombocytopenia, so the T cells may come from the graft donor. The source was PBMCs, mostly from graft donor cells, collected 180 days after TCRalphabeta/CD19-depleted stem cell transplant.

The CDR3 DNA reads as TGTGCCATCAGTGAGTCCCGACAGGGGGTCCGGGGGAATGAGCAGTTCTTC. This gives the protein CAISESRQGVRGNEQFF. This sequence joins TRBV10-3 and TRBJ2-1, with 9 bases fitting TRBD1. CDR1 is ENHRY and CDR2 is SYGVKD in the germline V gene. The V gene end was trimmed by 0 bases and the J gene end by 7 bases; junction bases not matched to a gene: 10. The CDR3 has 17 amino acids.